Shown below are 28 T cell receptor beta chains from a single sample sequenced in a study of shared clonotypes between healthy human individuals. Measured with immunoSEQ multiplex PCR; TCRdb has only the in-frame clones, and not every one. The sample contains 330,000 or so clones, about 70% of which appear only once. Sample: memory CD4+ T cells sorted from blood. Subset specified: CD45RA-negative fraction. The receptors derive from a young man in good health.

This chain uses TRBV20-1 with TRBJ1-1; D remains unclear. This CDR3 spans 11 amino acids. Germline-derived CDR1 and CDR2 are DFQATT and SNEGSKA (reference sequence). Trimming cost V 2 bases and J 6 bases, with 7 bases left between them. CDR3 loop: CSARRVPEAFF. The CDR3 DNA reads TGCAGTGCTAGACGGGTCCCTGAAGCTTTCTTT.

In this sample, this clone turned up once. Other DNA sequences in the sample encode the same CDR3. This chain connects TRBV19 to TRBJ2-7, with D uncertain. V shed 7 bases and J shed 0 bases, with 13 bases lying between them. From germline, CDR1 is LNHDA and CDR2 SQIVND (reference sequence). The CDR3 is 14 residues long. The CDR3 coding sequence is TGTGCCAGTAAAGTCACCCGGAGCTCCTACGAGCAGTACTTC. Translation gives CASKVTRSSYEQYF.

The rearrangement links TRBV10-3 to TRBJ2-5; D remains ambiguous. The CDR3 has 16 amino acids. The germline CDR1 and CDR2 sequences are ENHRY and SYGVKD. V was pared by 6 bases and J by 2 bases, with 19 bases between. The CDR3: CAISYDARTEQETQYF. CDR3 nucleotides: TGTGCCATCAGCTACGATGCTAGGACCGAACAAGAGACCCAGTACTTC.

This sequence joins TRBV5-4 and TRBJ2-7; D is possibly TRBD1 (6 bases). The CDR3 is 15 amino acids. V lost 0 bases, J lost 3 bases, and 13 bases lay in between. Germline CDR1 SGHNT, CDR2 YYREEE (reference sequence). The CDR3 DNA reads TGTGCCAGCAGCTTGGCCCTCCGGGACAACTACGAGCAGTACTTC. Translated: CASSLALRDNYEQYF. The full variable domain, rest sourced from reference TRBV5-4 and TRBJ2-7, is ETGVTQSPTHLIKTRGQQVTLRCSSQSGHNTVSWYQQALGQGPQFIFQYYREEENGRGNFPPRFSGLQFPNYSSELNVNALELDDSALYLCASSLALRDNYEQYFGPGTRLTVT.

The chain carries TRBV6-1 and TRBJ2-6; no definite D call. The CDR3 spans 14 residues. Germline V lookup: CDR1 MNHNS, CDR2 SASEGT. V lost 7 bases to trimming and J lost 1 base, with 8 bases between them. The CDR3 nucleotides are TGTGCCAGCATGAGTATGTCTGGGGCCAACGTCCTGACTTTC. This gives the protein CASMSMSGANVLTF.

The genes are TRBV7-2 and TRBJ1-2; 7 bases agree with TRBD1. Per germline, CDR1 SGHTA and CDR2 FQGNSA. Losses at the gene ends were 5 bases for V and 4 bases for J; bases not matched to a gene: 4. This CDR3 is built from 13 residues. The CDR3 region is CASSAGQIYGYTF. DNA of the CDR3: TGTGCCAGCAGCGCGGGACAGATCTATGGCTACACCTTC. Drawing the rest from reference TRBV7-2 and TRBJ1-2, the complete variable domain is GAGVSQSPSNKVTEKGKDVELRCDPISGHTALYWYRQSLGQGLEFLIYFQGNSAPDKSGLPSDRFSAERTGGSVSTLTIQRTQQEDSAVYLCASSAGQIYGYTFGSGTRLTVV.

This clone was recorded once. The chain employs TRBV7-9 and TRBJ2-2; D is tentatively TRBD1 or TRBD2 (6 bases each). Germline V lookup: CDR1 SEHNR, CDR2 FQNEAQ (reference sequence). The CDR3 extends over 17 amino acids. V gave up 0 bases and J gave up 3 bases, with 14 bases separating them. For the CDR3, the DNA is TGTGCCAGCAGCTTAGCAGGGGGGCAGGCACACACCGGGGAGCTGTTTTTT. Translating gives CASSLAGGQAHTGELFF.

This chain links TRBV2 with TRBJ2-3; TRBD2 might be the D (5 bases). This CDR3 is built from 15 residues. V was cut by 9 bases and J by 0 bases, with 16 bases left in between. Germline V lookup: CDR1 SNHLY, CDR2 FYNNEI. CDR3 bases: TGTGCCAGTGCTAGCTCTCGGGCGAGCACAGATACGCAGTATTTT. It yields the protein CASASSRASTDTQYF.

J is TRBJ2-7 and V is TRBV5-1; possibly TRBD1 for D (6 bases). CDR3 size: 12 residues. Germline loops: CDR1 SGHRS, CDR2 YFSETQ. V dropped 4 bases and J dropped 2 bases, with 7 bases sitting between them. The DNA for the CDR3 is TGCGCCAGCAGCAGGGGGACCTACGAGCAGTACTTC. It codes for CASSRGTYEQYF.

The chain couples TRBV29-1 to TRBJ2-3; the match to TRBD1 covers 10 bases. The ends lost 8 bases at V and 3 bases at J; junction bases unmatched: 5. This CDR3 has 13 amino acids. Looked up from germline, CDR1 is SQVTM and CDR2 is ANQGSEA. CDR3 amino acids: CSTKGQGTDTQYF. The CDR3 coding sequence is TGCAGCACGAAGGGACAGGGGACAGATACGCAGTATTTT.

This chain links TRBV19 with TRBJ1-1, with D possibly TRBD1 on 6 matching bases. The germline V and J ends were trimmed by 8 bases and 0 bases, with 19 bases remaining between them. Germline V gene sequence: CDR1 LNHDA, CDR2 SQIVND (reference sequence). The CDR3 consists of 16 residues. CDR3 sequence: CASRPSRGRMNTEAFF. As DNA, the CDR3 is TGTGCCAGTCGACCTTCCAGGGGCCGCATGAACACTGAAGCTTTCTTT.

The chain uses TRBV4-3 and TRBJ2-7, with D possibly TRBD2 on 6 matching bases. The CDR3 runs 15 residues. V was pared by 2 bases and J by 6 bases, with 17 bases between. Germline assignment: CDR1 LGHNA and CDR2 YSLEER. In nucleotides, the CDR3 is TGCGCCAGCAGCCAATACCCGGGAGTTCCTCGCGAGCAGTACTTC. This gives the protein CASSQYPGVPREQYF.

The CDR3 loop reads CASSSGTGEGEETQYF. DNA of the CDR3: TGTGCCAGCAGCTCTGGGACAGGGGAAGGAGAAGAGACCCAGTACTTC. V and J are TRBV5-4 and TRBJ2-5, with 10 bases that match TRBD1. CDR3 length: 16 amino acids. The V segment lost 3 bases and the J segment 3 bases; nucleotides outside the gene matches: 8. Germline values: CDR1 SGHNT, CDR2 YYREEE (reference sequence).

This chain joins TRBV7-9 and TRBJ2-5, with 7 bases that match TRBD2. This CDR3 region has 14 residues. Germline-derived CDR1 and CDR2 are SEHNR and FQNEAQ (reference sequence). V gave up 5 bases and J gave up 5 bases; unmatched junction bases: 8. The CDR3 region has the DNA TGTGCCAGCAGCCTACTGGGAGGGCTGGAGACCCAGTACTTC. This codes for CASSLLGGLETQYF.

This clone was seen ten or more times. The V and J genes are TRBV5-1 and TRBJ1-2, with 8 bases matching TRBD1. The trim removed 3 bases at V and 3 bases at J, leaving 7 bases unmatched. The CDR3 covers 15 residues. Germline assignment: CDR1 SGHRS and CDR2 YFSETQ. CDR3 coding DNA: TGCGCCAGCAGCTCATTAGGACAGGGAGACTATGGCTACACCTTC. It encodes CASSSLGQGDYGYTF.

This chain joins TRBV6-1 and TRBJ1-5; unclear D gene. Per germline, CDR1 MNHNS and CDR2 SASEGT. CDR3 length: 14 residues. V was trimmed by 7 bases and J by 3 bases, leaving 13 bases between them. The CDR3 DNA is TGTGCCAGCACGGCGCCGGGGTTCAATCAGCCCCAGCATTTT. It specifies CASTAPGFNQPQHF.

This chain connects TRBV10-3 to TRBJ2-1; a weak D match, TRBD2 (5 bases). V was pared by 1 base and J by 6 bases, with 10 bases between. Looked up from germline, CDR1 is ENHRY and CDR2 is SYGVKD. There are 14 residues in the CDR3. The CDR3 loop reads CAISEWEKGNEQFF. DNA of the CDR3: TGTGCCATCAGTGAGTGGGAGAAGGGCAATGAGCAGTTCTTC.

This chain joins TRBV25-1 and TRBJ2-7, with 7 bases identical to TRBD1. The CDR3 has 14 amino acids. In germline, CDR1 is MGHDK, CDR2 SYGVNS. The J segment lost 4 bases and the V segment lost 1 base, leaving 4 bases of the junction unmatched. CDR3 nucleotides: TGTGCCAGCAGTGAATCGGGACAGATTTACGAGCAGTACTTC. It translates to CASSESGQIYEQYF.

This clone was counted between two and nine times. The chain is built from TRBV5-1 and TRBJ2-5; tentative D call: TRBD1 (6 bases). The V and J ends lost 2 bases and 4 bases respectively, with 9 bases between them. This CDR3 is built from 13 residues. Germline V gives CDR1 SGHRS, CDR2 YFSETQ. The CDR3 loop is CASSFVGAETQYF. The CDR3 DNA sequence: TGCGCCAGCAGCTTCGTGGGGGCAGAGACCCAGTACTTC.

This clone occurred many times. This sequence joins TRBV15 and TRBJ2-1, with 7 bases that match TRBD2. Germline-derived CDR1 and CDR2 are LNHNV and YYDKDF (reference sequence). The CDR3 runs to 15 residues. With V trimmed by 1 base and J by 6 bases, 6 bases remained unmatched. CDR3 region: CATSRGGLAANEQFF. CDR3 DNA: TGTGCCACCAGCAGAGGGGGCCTAGCGGCCAATGAGCAGTTCTTC.

The chain combines TRBV9 with TRBJ2-2; D ambiguous. This CDR3 contains 15 residues. Per the germline V gene, CDR1 is SGDLS and CDR2 is YYNGEE. V gave up 0 bases and J gave up 3 bases, with 9 bases separating them. As DNA, the CDR3 is TGTGCCAGCAGCGTAGAGATCGCCTACACCGGGGAGCTGTTTTTT. Encoded protein: CASSVEIAYTGELFF.

The chain couples TRBV5-1 to TRBJ2-1; TRBD1 might be the D (6 bases). Between the trimmed V and J ends, which lost 4 bases and 6 bases, there was a span of 17 bases. Germline V gene sequence: CDR1 SGHRS, CDR2 YFSETQ. There are 15 residues in the CDR3. The CDR3 DNA sequence: TGCGCCAGCAGCCCCGGGGCAGGGGTATTCAATGAGCAGTTCTTC. Its translation is CASSPGAGVFNEQFF.

This chain links TRBV11-3 with TRBJ2-7, with 7 bases lining up with TRBD2. The V segment lost 1 base and the J segment 2 bases; nucleotides outside the gene matches: 8. The V gene's germline CDR1 is SGHNT and CDR2 YENEEA. The length of the CDR3 is 16 residues. CDR3 DNA: TGTGCCAGCAGCTTAGTCCTAGCGGCGGGGGCCTACGAGCAGTACTTC. Encoded protein: CASSLVLAAGAYEQYF.

This chain uses TRBV5-6 with TRBJ2-3, with D tentatively TRBD2 (5 bases). This CDR3 is built from 17 residues. Germline values: CDR1 SGHDT, CDR2 YYEEEE. Between the trimmed V and J ends, which lost 2 bases and 0 bases, there was a span of 16 bases. Here the CDR3 reads CASSLLSGGSSTDTQYF. CDR3 nucleotides: TGTGCCAGCAGCTTACTCAGCGGAGGCTCTAGCACAGATACGCAGTATTTT.

This clone has just one count. This chain links TRBV5-4 with TRBJ2-5; D not certain. V dropped 3 bases and J dropped 7 bases, with 16 bases sitting between them. The CDR3 is 14 residues long. Germline V gene sequence: CDR1 SGHNT, CDR2 YYREEE (reference sequence). The CDR3 reads CASSSWTRPATQYF. The CDR3 DNA sequence: TGTGCCAGCAGCTCCTGGACCAGGCCTGCGACCCAGTACTTC.

The rearrangement uses TRBV9 and TRBJ2-1; D not certain. Trimming shortened V by 0 bases and J by 1 base, and 11 bases separated the two germline ends. CDR3 length: 16 amino acids. Germline CDR1 SGDLS, CDR2 YYNGEE. CDR3 nucleotides: TGTGCCAGCAGCGTAGGCAGCTCAAGGTCCTACAATGAGCAGTTCTTC. Translated: CASSVGSSRSYNEQFF.

As to this clone: Additional DNA sequences in this sample encode the identical CDR3. The chain couples TRBV27 to TRBJ1-1; 7 bases fit TRBD1. The CDR3 totals 14 residues. Germline V lookup: CDR1 MNHEY, CDR2 SMNVEV (reference sequence). J gave up 1 base and V 3 bases, and 2 bases lay outside the gene matches. CDR3 sequence (DNA): TGTGCCAGCAGTTTGACAGGGTGGAACACTGAAGCTTTCTTT. Protein product: CASSLTGWNTEAFF.

The chain joins TRBV5-4 to TRBJ2-2; no firm D call. Trimming pared 4 bases from V and 1 base from J, leaving 2 bases between. This CDR3 comprises 12 residues. Germline values: CDR1 SGHNT, CDR2 YYREEE (reference sequence). The CDR3 nucleotides are TGTGCCAGCAGCCGGAACACCGGGGAGCTGTTTTTT. Amino acids: CASSRNTGELFF.